This T cell receptor (beta chain) comes out of a study of T cells after yellow fever vaccination. Overall study results and limits: Among all clonotypes, a small share was observed in both CD4 and CD8 compartments.

TCRdb itself ran the 5' RACE reads through MiXCR, one entry per CDR3 protein. The sample holds about 630,000 distinct CDR3 sequences, approximately 13% seen once. V lost 1 base and J lost 8; bases outside the gene matches: 8. CDR1 MGHDK and CDR2 SYGVNS come from the germline V gene. The CDR3 is made up of 16 amino acids. There are a few counts of this clonotype. Its target is unknown. This sequence joins TRBV25-1 and TRBJ2-1, with 10 nucleotides matching TRBD1. The sample was PBMCs, taken on the day of the yellow fever booster vaccination. The clonotype comes from a man under 40 who received the YFV17D yellow fever vaccine. CDR3 sequence (DNA): TGTGCCAGCAGTGAATCTGCGGGACAGGGGCTGCATGAGCAGTTCTTC. Translation gives CASSESAGQGLHEQFF.